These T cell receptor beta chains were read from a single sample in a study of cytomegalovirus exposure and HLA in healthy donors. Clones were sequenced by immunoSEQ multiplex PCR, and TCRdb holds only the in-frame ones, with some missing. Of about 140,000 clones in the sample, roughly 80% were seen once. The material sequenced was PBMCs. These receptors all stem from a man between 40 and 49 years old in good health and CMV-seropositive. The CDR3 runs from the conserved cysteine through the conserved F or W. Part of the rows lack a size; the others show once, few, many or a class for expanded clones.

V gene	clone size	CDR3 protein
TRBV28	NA	CASSLSAGVNSPLHF
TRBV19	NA	CASQRAGEGNEQYF
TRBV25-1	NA	CASRAPGKDEQYF
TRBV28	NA	CASSLVTGTAAYEQYF
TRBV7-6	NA	CASSLGQNTEAFF
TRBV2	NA	CASSEGQGLYNEQFF
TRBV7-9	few	CASSLGQGVDF
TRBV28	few	CASSLEQPRAGIYEQYF
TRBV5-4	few	CASSLRGVPETQYF
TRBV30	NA	CAWRVDSFNEQFF
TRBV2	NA	CASSEDLSSGNTIYF
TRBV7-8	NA	CASSLGGGRDGYTF
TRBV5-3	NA	CARSLNWGTGETYNEQFF
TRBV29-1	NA	CSVVELTGTEAFF
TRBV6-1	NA	CASSDGQRLRYGYTF
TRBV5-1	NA	CASKLLADNTGELFF